Shown below are 6 T cell receptor beta chains from a single sample sequenced in a study of OX40 agonist ivuxolimab in advanced cancers. The assay was immunoSEQ multiplex PCR, and TCRdb's table has in-frame clones only and misses some. The table includes 60,000 to 85,000 clones, 85% detected once. The starting material was CD4+ or CD8+ T cells sorted from blood, obtained in a trial of the OX40 agonist ivuxolimab. The source is an adult with an advanced solid tumor such as melanoma, head and neck, liver or kidney cancer.

The chain links TRBV10-3 to TRBJ2-2, with 7 nucleotides matching TRBD1. The CDR3 totals 16 residues. The junction had 8 bases not matched to a gene; V was cut back by 4 bases and J by 3 bases. CDR1 and CDR2 (germline): ENHRY, SYGVKD. The CDR3 sequence is CAISGPVGTDTGELFF. DNA of the CDR3: TGTGCCATCAGTGGGCCAGTAGGGACAGACACCGGGGAGCTGTTTTTT.

The chain is built from TRBV2 and TRBJ1-5, with D maybe TRBD1 (5 bases). The CDR3 has 14 residues. Germline CDR1 reads SNHLY; CDR2 reads FYNNEI. V was clipped by 3 bases and J by 6 bases, with 12 bases between them. CDR3 sequence: CASSDLGGFQPQHF. For the CDR3, the DNA is TGTGCCAGCAGTGACCTCGGGGGGTTTCAGCCCCAGCATTTT.

This rearrangement joins TRBV30 to TRBJ2-6; D gene unclear. The CDR3 consists of 13 residues. V lost 0 bases and J lost 4, with 4 bases in between. The V gene's germline CDR1 is GTSNPN and CDR2 SVGIG (reference sequence). The CDR3 is CAWSVNGANVLTF. The CDR3 region has the DNA TGTGCCTGGAGTGTGAACGGGGCCAACGTCCTGACTTTC.

The V and J genes are TRBV7-2 and TRBJ1-5; D not resolved. Looked up from germline, CDR1 is SGHTA and CDR2 is FQGNSA. The CDR3 loop spans 12 amino acids. Trimming stripped 3 bases from V and 5 bases from J, with 5 bases between. The DNA of the CDR3 is TGTGCCAGCAGCTTCGATTATCAGCCCCAGCATTTT. Protein sequence: CASSFDYQPQHF.

The chain has TRBV10-3 and TRBJ2-5, with 8 bases fitting TRBD2. Per the germline V gene, CDR1 is ENHRY and CDR2 is SYGVKD. CDR3 length equals 14 residues. J was trimmed by 1 base and V by 11 bases; bases with no gene match: 9. The CDR3 is CAADGGAFQETQYF. The CDR3 nucleotides read TGTGCCGCTGACGGGGGGGCGTTCCAAGAGACCCAGTACTTC.

This clone was seen just once. A read error may explain this, as a much larger clone is one base away. This chain uses TRBV7-9 with TRBJ2-1; no clear D. The CDR3 extends over 11 amino acids. The ends were cut back, 3 bases at V and 4 bases at J, with 1 base in the middle. The germline V gene encodes CDR1 SEHNR and CDR2 FQNEAQ (reference sequence). The CDR3 reads CASSFYNEQFF. The CDR3 DNA sequence: TGTGCCAGCAGCTTTTACAATGAGCAGTTCTTC. The entire variable domain, with the rest obtained from reference TRBV7-9 and TRBJ2-1, is as follows: DTGVSQNPRHKITKRGQNVTFRCDPISEHNRLYWYRQTLGQGPEFLTYFQNEAQLEKSRLLSDRFSAERPKGSFSTLEIQRTEQGDSAMYLCASSFYNEQFFGPGTRLTVL.